This is a list of T cell receptor beta chains from one sample in a study of blood T cell repertoires in COVID-19. Only in-frame clones appear in the TCRdb table, and some are missing; sequencing was by immunoSEQ multiplex PCR. The sample records roughly 520,000 clones, 85% to 90% being singletons. Sequencing used PBMCs or T cells enriched from blood (not recorded which). These receptors were obtained from a woman between 40 and 55 years old who had recovered from COVID-19. The conserved cysteine and the conserved F or W are not part of the CDR3 here.

J | V | CDR3
TRBJ1-3 | TRBV15 | ATSTMDRSGNTIY
TRBJ1-4 | TRBV4-2 | ASSLGQGGEKLF
TRBJ1-4 | TRBV20-1 | SASSREGNEKLF
TRBJ1-2 | TRBV19 | ASSIDRGGGYT
TRBJ2-7 | TRBV4-3 | ASSRGAFLEEQY
TRBJ1-3 | TRBV3-1/TRBV3-2 | ASSQGQRNTIY
TRBJ1-4 | TRBV25-1 | ASSGGHSTNEKLF
TRBJ2-7 | TRBV5-8 | ASSRGTGLSYEQY
TRBJ2-7 | TRBV19 | ASSPGLAGAGEQY
TRBJ2-7 | TRBV4-3 | ASSQRQGLSYEQY
TRBJ1-1 | TRBV6-5 | ASSSWDRDSQAF
TRBJ2-1 | TRBV7-9 | ASSFSGRSYNEQF
TRBJ2-3 | TRBV30 | AWTDAGTSGTDTQY
TRBJ1-1 | TRBV9 | ASSEIGFGDSNTEAF
TRBJ1-2 | TRBV7-2 | ASSLSGGARSNYGYT
TRBJ2-3 | TRBV3-1/TRBV3-2 | ASSLQTSGPQY
TRBJ1-2 | TRBV7-2 | ASSFGGEGYGYT